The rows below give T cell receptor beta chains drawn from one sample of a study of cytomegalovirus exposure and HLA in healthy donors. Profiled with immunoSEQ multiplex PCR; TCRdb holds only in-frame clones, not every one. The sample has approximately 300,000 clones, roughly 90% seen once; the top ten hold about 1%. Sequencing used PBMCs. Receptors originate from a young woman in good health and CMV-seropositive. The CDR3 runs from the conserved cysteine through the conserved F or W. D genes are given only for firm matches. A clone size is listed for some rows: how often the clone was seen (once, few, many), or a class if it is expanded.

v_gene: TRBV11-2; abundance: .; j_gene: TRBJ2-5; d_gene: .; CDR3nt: TGTGCCAGCAGCTTAGGATTTTCGCTTCAGGAGACCCAGTACTTC; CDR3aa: CASSLGFSLQETQYF
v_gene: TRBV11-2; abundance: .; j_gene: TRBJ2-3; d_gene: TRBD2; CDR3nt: TGTGCCAGCAGCCTTCCCCTAGCGGCTACAGATACGCAGTATTTT; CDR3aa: CASSLPLAATDTQYF
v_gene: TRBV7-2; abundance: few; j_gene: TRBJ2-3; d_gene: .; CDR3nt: TGTGCCAGCAGCTTAGGGGTTCGCACAGATACGCAGTATTTT; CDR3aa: CASSLGVRTDTQYF
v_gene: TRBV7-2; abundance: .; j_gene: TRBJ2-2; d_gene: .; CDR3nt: TGTGCCAGCAGCTCCGGACTGAACACCGGGGAGCTGTTTTTT; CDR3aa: CASSSGLNTGELFF
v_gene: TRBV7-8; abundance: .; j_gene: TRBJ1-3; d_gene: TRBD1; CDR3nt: TGTGCCAGCAGCCCTCTGGACAGGGTCGGAAACACCATATATTTT; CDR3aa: CASSPLDRVGNTIYF
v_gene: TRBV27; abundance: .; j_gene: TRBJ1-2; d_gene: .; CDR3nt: TGTGCCAGCAGTCCGTCGGGGGTATCGGGCTACACCTTC; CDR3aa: CASSPSGVSGYTF
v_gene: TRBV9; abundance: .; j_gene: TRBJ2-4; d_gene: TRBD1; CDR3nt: TGTGCCAGCAGCCCACAGGGACAGTCAGAAAACATTCAGTACTTC; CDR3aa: CASSPQGQSENIQYF
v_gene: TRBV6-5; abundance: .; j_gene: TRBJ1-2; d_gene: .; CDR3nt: TGTGCCAGCAGTTACTCTTCCAGGGGTGGAGGATATGGCTACACCTTC; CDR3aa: CASSYSSRGGGYGYTF
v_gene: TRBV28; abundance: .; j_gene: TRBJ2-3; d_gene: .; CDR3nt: TGTGCCAGCAGTTTATCCTACAGGGATACGCAGTATTTT; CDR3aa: CASSLSYRDTQYF
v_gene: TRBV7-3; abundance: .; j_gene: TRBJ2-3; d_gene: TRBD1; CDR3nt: TGTGCCAGCAGCCGGACAGGGAAAACAGATACGCAGTATTTT; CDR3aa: CASSRTGKTDTQYF
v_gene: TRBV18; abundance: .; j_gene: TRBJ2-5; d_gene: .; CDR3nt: TGTGCCAGCTCACCACCCTCCTCAGAGACCCAGTACTTC; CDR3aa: CASSPPSSETQYF
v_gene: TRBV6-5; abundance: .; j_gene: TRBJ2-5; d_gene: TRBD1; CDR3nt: TGTGCCAGCCGACAGGGGGGCTGGGAGACCCAGTACTTC; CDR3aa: CASRQGGWETQYF
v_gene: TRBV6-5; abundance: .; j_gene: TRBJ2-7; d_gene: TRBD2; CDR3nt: TGTGCCAGCAGTTACTCGGCGGGAGGATACGAGCAGTACTTC; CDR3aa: CASSYSAGGYEQYF
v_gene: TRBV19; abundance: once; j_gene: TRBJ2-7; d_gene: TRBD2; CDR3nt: TGTGCCAGTAGTATTAGCGGGACAAGGTACGAGCAGTACTTC; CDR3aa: CASSISGTRYEQYF
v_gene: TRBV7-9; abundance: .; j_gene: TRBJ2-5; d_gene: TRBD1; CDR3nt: TGTGCCAGCAGCCCAGGGGGTCGGGAGACCCAGTACTTC; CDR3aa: CASSPGGRETQYF
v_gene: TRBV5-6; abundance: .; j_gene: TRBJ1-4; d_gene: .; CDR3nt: TGTGCCAGCAGGCGACACGCAACTAATGAAAAACTGTTTTTT; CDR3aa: CASRRHATNEKLFF
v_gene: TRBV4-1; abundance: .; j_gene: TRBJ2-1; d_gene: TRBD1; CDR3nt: TGCGCCAGCGGACAGGGACTTGGGAATGAGCAGTTCTTC; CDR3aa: CASGQGLGNEQFF
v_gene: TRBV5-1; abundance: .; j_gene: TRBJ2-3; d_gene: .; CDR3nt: TGCGCCAGCAGCTTAGTGGGGGGGCCTCATACGCAGTATTTT; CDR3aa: CASSLVGGPHTQYF
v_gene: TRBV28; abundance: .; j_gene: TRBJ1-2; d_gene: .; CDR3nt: TGTGCCAGCAGTTTGGGAGGGAACTATAACTATGGCTACACCTTC; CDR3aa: CASSLGGNYNYGYTF
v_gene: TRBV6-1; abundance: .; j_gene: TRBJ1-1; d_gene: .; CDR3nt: TGTGCCAGCAACCAATTGGGCAGCACTGAAGCTTTCTTT; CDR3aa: CASNQLGSTEAFF
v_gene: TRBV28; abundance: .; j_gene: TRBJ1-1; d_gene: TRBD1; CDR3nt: TGTGCCAGCAGCTTCAGGGGGAGGCACACTGAAGCTTTCTTT; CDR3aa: CASSFRGRHTEAFF
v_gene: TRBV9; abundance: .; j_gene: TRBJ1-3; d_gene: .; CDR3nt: TGTGCCAGCAGCGTAGTCCCCCAAGACTCTGGAAACACCATATATTTT; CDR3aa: CASSVVPQDSGNTIYF
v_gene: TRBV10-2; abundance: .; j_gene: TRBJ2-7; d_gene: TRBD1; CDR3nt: TGCGCCAGCAGGGAACAGGGGGCATCCTACGAGCAGTACTTC; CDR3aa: CASREQGASYEQYF
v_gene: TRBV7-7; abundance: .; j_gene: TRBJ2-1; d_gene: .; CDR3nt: TGTGCCAGCAGCTTAGGTCCAGCGGGCCGCAATGAGCAGTTCTTC; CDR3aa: CASSLGPAGRNEQFF
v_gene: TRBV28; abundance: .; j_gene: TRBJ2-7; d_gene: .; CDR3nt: TGTGCCAGCAGTCAGGGCCCCTACGAGCAGTACTTC; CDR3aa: CASSQGPYEQYF